This TCR beta chain is drawn from a study of blood T cell repertoires in COVID-19. Study-wide background: The study drew acute and convalescent COVID-19 samples from the United States, Italy and Spain. T cells, B-cell-depleted T cells, or PBMCs provided the cDNA or gDNA that served as material.

The CDR3 loop spans 13 amino acids. V gave up 6 bases and J gave up 2 bases, with 11 bases separating them. Per the study methods: Quantification of nucleated cells was approximated via reference gene primer amplification. The protocol was immunoSEQ multiplex PCR, while the TCRdb copy is restricted to in-frame clones and leaves out a portion. V, J and clone size are taken as reported in that table, and D and trimming were inferred from the DNA itself. The sample contains 200,000 to 250,000 clones, around 90% of which appear only once. The sequenced material came from peripheral blood. The clonotype was recovered from a man in his 60s who had recovered from COVID-19. The V gene is TRBV12-3 or TRBV12-4, the J gene TRBJ2-7; D might be TRBD2 (6 bases). The CDR3 DNA follows: TGTGCCAGCAGGGAGGGGCGTACCTACGAGCAGTACTTC. Its translation: CASREGRTYEQYF.